Each of the 26 T cell receptor beta chains below was sequenced from the same sample in a study of shared clonotypes between healthy human individuals (dated by TCRdb to the early 2020s). Library preparation employed the immunoSEQ multiplex PCR assay. TCRdb took over this immuneACCESS table, retaining in-frame rearrangements with V and J assigned. Such tables are incomplete; in checked studies, under half of the missing clones stem from an unresolved V gene, and the remainder is unexplained. Recorded for this sample are about 490,000 clones; around 79% of them occurred a single time. Clones ranked in the top ten supply less than 15% of the sample. What was sequenced was PBMCs. The receptors originated from a middle-aged woman in good health. Some clones in this sample may be carry-over from other donors' samples.

The gene calls are TRBV5-6 and TRBJ1-4, with no clear D. Germline V gene lookup returns CDR1 SGHDT and CDR2 YYEEEE. Deletions cut 3 bases from V and 1 base from J, with 10 bases between. CDR3 length: 15 amino acids. The CDR3 coding sequence is TGTGCCAGCAGCTCGGTGGTCCAAACTAATGAAAAACTGTTTTTT. Translation: CASSSVVQTNEKLFF.

The chain joins TRBV27 to TRBJ2-1; D is perhaps TRBD1 or TRBD2 (5 bases each). CDR3 length: 16 amino acids. The germline V gene encodes CDR1 MNHEY and CDR2 SMNVEV (reference sequence). The V gene lost 1 base and the J gene lost 2 bases, with 12 bases spanning the gap. CDR3: CASSLFSLGAYNEQFF. Here the CDR3 DNA reads TGTGCCAGCAGTTTATTCTCCCTGGGGGCCTACAATGAGCAGTTCTTC.

The chain couples TRBV11-2 to TRBJ2-1; 11 bases map to TRBD2. V shed 1 base and J 4 bases; nucleotides not matched to a gene: 6. The V gene's germline CDR1 is SGHAT and CDR2 FQNNGV. This CDR3 is 17 amino acids long. CDR3 DNA: TGTGCCAGCAGCTTAGGTCTGGCTAGCGGGAGGTACAATGAGCAGTTCTTC. Translation gives CASSLGLASGRYNEQFF.

The chain has TRBV28 and TRBJ2-2, with D perhaps given as TRBD1 or TRBD2 (5 bases each). CDR1 is MDHEN and CDR2 is SYDVKM in the germline V gene. The CDR3 totals 17 residues. Trimming stripped 1 base from V and 6 bases from J, with 18 bases between. The CDR3 DNA reads as TGTGCCAGCAGTTTATCTTCCCCGCGTAGAGGGGCCGGGGAGCTGTTTTTT. Its translation: CASSLSSPRRGAGELFF.

V and J are TRBV6-5 and TRBJ1-2, with 7 nucleotides matching TRBD1. The CDR3 covers 14 residues. V was clipped by 5 bases and J by 8 bases; unmatched bases: 11. Germline lookup yields CDR1 MNHEY and CDR2 SVGAGI. CDR3: CASSKLQGFRGYTF. For the CDR3, the DNA is TGTGCCAGCAGTAAATTACAGGGGTTCCGCGGCTACACCTTC.

This chain uses TRBV2 with TRBJ2-5, with a weak D call TRBD1 (6 bases). The CDR3 contains 13 residues. CDR1 SNHLY and CDR2 FYNNEI come from the germline V gene. Trimming removed 7 bases at V and 5 bases at J, with 14 bases between. CDR3 loop: CASNLQGRETQYF. CDR3 coding DNA: TGTGCCAGCAACCTACAGGGTCGGGAGACCCAGTACTTC.

This rearrangement joins TRBV29-1 to TRBJ1-1; D is uncertain. This CDR3 is 11 amino acids long. V gave up 7 bases and J gave up 2 bases, with 8 bases separating them. Per the germline V gene, CDR1 is SQVTM and CDR2 is ANQGSEA. The CDR3 sequence is CSGSTNTEAFF. The CDR3 DNA reads TGCAGCGGGAGCACTAACACTGAAGCTTTCTTT.

In DNA, the CDR3 is TGCGCCAGCAGCCAAGAGGGGACTAGCGGGAGGGGGTTGGCCAAAAACATTCAGTACTTC. This sequence encodes CASSQEGTSGRGLAKNIQYF. The V call is TRBV4-1, the J call TRBJ2-4; 16 bases line up with TRBD2. J was trimmed by 1 base and V by 0 bases; bases with no gene match: 6. Germline-derived CDR1 and CDR2 are MGHRA and YSYEKL. This CDR3 is built from 20 residues.

In nucleotides, the CDR3 is TGTGCCAGTAGCCTGATTGGAGAGAGAAGCGAGCAGTACTTC. Translated, it gives CASSLIGERSEQYF. The rearrangement joins TRBV19 to TRBJ2-7; D is unclear. V dropped 6 bases and J dropped 6 bases, with 18 bases sitting between them. The V gene's germline CDR1 is LNHDA and CDR2 SQIVND (reference sequence). The CDR3 covers 14 residues.

The chain couples TRBV10-3 to TRBJ1-5; D gene unclear. The CDR3 loop spans 16 amino acids. The germline gives CDR1 ENHRY, CDR2 SYGVKD. The V end was cut by 3 bases, the J end by 9 bases, with 21 bases between. The CDR3 region is CAISEPKVKGWWPQHF. The CDR3 DNA reads as TGTGCCATCAGTGAACCCAAGGTCAAGGGTTGGTGGCCCCAGCATTTT.

The chain joins TRBV29-1 to TRBJ2-7; D may be TRBD1 or TRBD2 (5 bases each). Germline CDR1 is SQVTM and CDR2 is ANQGSEA. V was pared by 0 bases and J by 6 bases, with 18 bases between. There are 15 residues in the CDR3. The CDR3 spells CSVEDPGRDLSEQYF. For the CDR3, the DNA is TGCAGCGTTGAAGATCCGGGCAGGGACCTTTCCGAGCAGTACTTC.

This clone has only a few counts. The V call is TRBV19, the J call TRBJ2-2; 11 bases are a match to TRBD2. J was trimmed by 3 bases and V by 8 bases; bases with no gene match: 8. CDR3 length: 16 amino acids. Germline V gene lookup returns CDR1 LNHDA and CDR2 SQIVND (reference sequence). The CDR3 is CASFQGTSGYTGELFF. The CDR3 DNA sequence: TGTGCCAGTTTTCAAGGGACTAGCGGATACACCGGGGAGCTGTTTTTT.

The genes are TRBV5-4 and TRBJ2-7; D may be TRBD2 (5 bases). From germline, CDR1 is SGHNT and CDR2 YYREEE (reference sequence). V lost 0 bases to trimming and J lost 5 bases, with 18 bases between them. The CDR3 spans 16 residues. CDR3 in amino acids: CASSLGDYGVWDEQYF. The CDR3 nucleotides are TGTGCCAGCAGCTTGGGCGATTACGGGGTTTGGGACGAGCAGTACTTC.

The CDR3 DNA reads TGTGCCAGCAGCTACAGGGGACCCGAAGAGACCCAGTACTTC. This translates into CASSYRGPEETQYF. The chain combines TRBV11-2 with TRBJ2-5, with 7 bases matching TRBD1. V lost 4 bases, J lost 3 bases, and 5 bases stayed unmatched. Germline loops: CDR1 SGHAT, CDR2 FQNNGV. The CDR3 is 14 amino acids. Complete variable domain (other parts from reference TRBV11-2 and TRBJ2-5): EAGVAQSPRYKIIEKRQSVAFWCNPISGHATLYWYQQILGQGPKLLIQFQNNGVVDDSQLPKDRFSAERLKGVDSTLKIQPAKLEDSAVYLCASSYRGPEETQYFGPGTRLLVL.

The chain links TRBV28 to TRBJ1-4; TRBD1 is a possible D gene (5 bases). This CDR3 region has 14 residues. Germline CDR1 and CDR2: MDHEN and SYDVKM. V lost 5 bases to trimming and J lost 2 bases, with 9 bases between them. DNA of the CDR3: TGTGCCAGCAGTGCAGGGTATACTAATGAAAAACTGTTTTTT. It yields the protein CASSAGYTNEKLFF.

Written as DNA, the CDR3 is TGTGCCAGCAGCTCCCGTCCCTCCTACGAGCAGTACTTC. It encodes CASSSRPSYEQYF. The V call is TRBV9, the J call TRBJ2-7, with no clear D. The CDR3 has 13 amino acids. Trimming shortened V by 4 bases and J by 0 bases, and 8 bases separated the two germline ends. The V gene's germline CDR1 is SGDLS and CDR2 YYNGEE.

Comments on this clone: Other DNA sequences of this sample code for an identical CDR3. CDR3 nucleotides: TGTGCCAGCAGTCGGACAGTAAATCAGCCCCAGCATTTT. It translates to CASSRTVNQPQHF. The rearrangement joins TRBV28 to TRBJ1-5, with D tentatively TRBD1 (6 bases). Trimming removed 5 bases from V and 4 bases from J, with 9 bases in between. The CDR3 runs to 13 residues. Germline CDR1 is MDHEN and CDR2 is SYDVKM. Together with reference TRBV28 and TRBJ1-5, the CDR3 gives the full variable domain: DVKVTQSSRYLVKRTGEKVFLECVQDMDHENMFWYRQDPGLGLRLIYFSYDVKMKEKGDIPEGYSVSREKKERFSLILESASTNQTSMYLCASSRTVNQPQHFGDGTRLSIL.

This chain uses TRBV4-1 with TRBJ2-3, with TRBD1 identical over 10 bases. After removal of 0 bases from V and 6 bases from J, the junction contained 9 bases not matched to a gene. The CDR3 spans 17 residues. CDR1 MGHRA and CDR2 YSYEKL come from the germline V gene. For the CDR3, the DNA is TGCGCCAGCAGCCAAGACGCGCCGGGACAGGGGCTGGATACGCAGTATTTT. Translating it yields CASSQDAPGQGLDTQYF.

This rearrangement joins TRBV11-2 to TRBJ2-5; the match to TRBD1 covers 11 bases. This CDR3 is built from 16 residues. Germline-derived CDR1 and CDR2 are SGHAT and FQNNGV. The J segment lost 4 bases and the V segment lost 5 bases, leaving 9 bases of the junction unmatched. This CDR3 is CASSAGTGGRGETQYF. The CDR3 DNA follows: TGTGCCAGCAGCGCGGGGACAGGGGGTCGTGGAGAGACCCAGTACTTC.

The chain uses TRBV2 and TRBJ1-4; perhaps TRBD1 as D (5 bases). This CDR3 comprises 14 residues. Germline V lookup: CDR1 SNHLY, CDR2 FYNNEI. Trimming shortened V by 3 bases and J by 7 bases, and 12 bases separated the two germline ends. CDR3 sequence reads: CASSEVRAAEKLFF. The DNA of the CDR3 is TGTGCCAGCAGTGAGGTCAGGGCAGCTGAAAAACTGTTTTTT.

This chain connects TRBV20-1 to TRBJ2-1; 8 nucleotides match TRBD2. Germline V gives CDR1 DFQATT, CDR2 SNEGSKA (reference sequence). V trimming: 6 bases; J trimming: 8 bases; junction bases outside the gene matches: 3. The CDR3 has 11 amino acids. The CDR3 sequence: CSARREDEQFF. The CDR3 DNA reads TGCAGTGCCAGGCGGGAGGATGAGCAGTTCTTC.

The chain employs TRBV6-1 and TRBJ2-7; D is possibly TRBD1 (5 bases). The germline V gene has CDR1 MNHNS and CDR2 SASEGT. Trimming took off 0 bases at V and 7 bases at J, with 10 bases between the two ends. The CDR3 runs 13 residues. CDR3 in DNA: TGTGCCAGCAGTGAAGCGCAAGGGGTGGAGCAGTACTTC. As protein: CASSEAQGVEQYF.

This clone has ten or more counts. The V gene is TRBV18, the J gene TRBJ1-5; 7 positions match TRBD1. Losses at the gene ends were 6 bases for V and 6 bases for J; bases not matched to a gene: 8. Germline-derived CDR1 and CDR2 are KGHSH and LQKENI. The CDR3 is made up of 14 amino acids. CDR3 coding DNA: TGTGCCAGCTCCTCGACAGGGTTGGGTCAGCCCCAGCATTTT. It translates to CASSSTGLGQPQHF.

This clone was observed a few times. The chain joins TRBV6-5 to TRBJ1-1; TRBD1 aligns across 7 bases. Trimming took 4 bases from V and 5 from J; bases not matched to a gene: 4. This CDR3 comprises 13 residues. The germline V gene encodes CDR1 MNHEY and CDR2 SVGAGI. CDR3 sequence: CASSSQGRTEAFF. The CDR3 DNA is TGTGCCAGCAGTTCACAGGGGCGGACTGAAGCTTTCTTT.

This chain connects TRBV15 to TRBJ2-1, with D possibly matching TRBD2 (6 bases). The CDR3 is 16 residues long. Germline loops: CDR1 LNHNV, CDR2 YYDKDF (reference sequence). The V gene lost 3 bases and the J gene lost 4 bases, with 16 bases spanning the gap. CDR3 bases: TGTGCCACCAGCAGCCACGTCGGTAGCGGTTACAATGAGCAGTTCTTC. Amino acids: CATSSHVGSGYNEQFF.

Written as DNA, the CDR3 is TGTGCCAGTGCGGGCGGGAGAAATCAGCCCCAGCATTTT. Its protein is CASAGGRNQPQHF. The chain joins TRBV19 to TRBJ1-5; D gene ambiguous. CDR1 is LNHDA and CDR2 is SQIVND in the germline V gene (reference sequence). The CDR3 spans 13 residues. Trimming took off 8 bases at V and 4 bases at J, with 12 bases between the two ends.